This T cell receptor beta chain is drawn from a study of breast tumors, draining lymph nodes, adjacent tissues. Regarding the study as a whole: Compared with lymph nodes, tumors were less diverse; compared with nontumor tissue, more.

In regard to this clonotype: What it binds is not known. One end of the junction varies from germline; a read error may be responsible.

Germline assignment: CDR1 MDHEN and CDR2 SYDVKM. The CDR3 runs to 14 residues. TCRdb reanalysed the multiplex PCR reads using MiXCR and keeps one entry per CDR3 protein. The data show under 250,000 distinct CDR3 sequences, 32% seen once. Breast cancer patients provided tissue from their axillary draining lymph nodes. The sequence was collected from a female donor with breast cancer. Some clones in this sample may be carry-over from other donors' samples. Input material: axillary lymph node tissue. V and J are TRBV28 and TRBJ1-3; no clear D. CDR3 sequence: CASGRTYSGNAIYF. The CDR3 DNA follows: TGTGCCAGCGGAAGGACCTACTCTGGAAACGCCATATATTTT.